This T cell receptor (beta chain) was found in a study of identical twins (dated by TCRdb to the mid-2010s). Study-level background: The study deep-sequenced TCR alpha and beta repertoires from monozygotic twins, unrelated adults of various ages and cord blood to test whether fetal clonotypes persist. To rule out contamination, the twin experiments were replicated at different times with different library preparation protocols. Broader findings and caveats from the paper: Abundant cord blood beta clonotypes carried fewer insertions; young adult naive repertoires showed a weaker similar trend, while memory repertoires showed none. Compared with coincidental sharing between unrelated individuals, out-of-frame TCR alpha sequences shared between twins had an excess of sequences with low generation probability. Because the same donors could not be followed over many years, the conclusions depended on cross-sectional statistical analysis. Invariant T cells such as MAIT and iNKT could partly confound zero-insertion analyses, although diverse VJ usage argued against such confounding for most clonotypes. Out-of-frame TCR alpha sharing in monozygotic twins was systematically underestimated by recombination models, whereas sharing between unrelated individuals was in agreement with the recombination models. A weaker excess of twin sharing was found in beta out-of-frame sequences because the signal-to-noise ratio was lowered by fewer shared sequences.

Libraries were built with 5' RACE. Sequencing was carried out with an Illumina HiSeq 2000. Template switching introduced a universal primer binding site; the final cDNA contained a unique molecular identifier, enabling accurate counting of TCR cDNA molecules. Specific primers in the conserved constant-segment region were used to synthesize first-strand cDNA for TCR alpha and beta chains. To control for contamination, every cDNA library carried two barcodes: a SMART-Mk sample barcode plus Illumina barcodes. Two successive PCR steps introduced TruSeq adapter sequences along with Illumina sample barcodes. Sequencing of the TCR alpha and beta cDNA libraries was done on the Illumina HiSeq platform using custom primers. In the source study's methods: MiGEC was used to process raw reads and extract unique molecular identifiers, and MiXCR was used to find CDR3 positions. Recombination models were inferred per individual with the repgenHMM and IGoR tools using an EM algorithm. The tcR package in R was used for shared clonotype analysis, with sharing normalized by the product of cloneset sizes. Out-of-frame nonproductive sequences were analyzed to study raw recombination free of thymic and clonal selection effects. TCRdb reprocessed the public reads (quality trimming at Q25 with fastp, clone calling with MiXCR) and kept in-frame beta chains. A single entry per CDR3 protein holds the most common genes and DNA from its merged rows. The V and J calls and clone size come from TCRdb's table, not from the authors' own analysis. In this sample the table shows about 890,000 distinct CDR3 sequences, more than 9% of which occur a single time. The ten largest account for around 1.5% of the sample.

Relative to germline, V is missing 2 bases and J is missing 5 bases, with 19 bases of the junction outside any gene match. The CDR3 goes from the cysteine to the phenylalanine over 22 residues. The retained sequence is limited to the CDR3, 66 bases, with the frame set at the first base. In the germline V gene, CDR1 corresponds to MNHEY and CDR2 to SVGEGT. All donors were healthy Caucasians. Three pairs of female monozygotic twins, all aged about 18 to 30 years, made up the twin cohort. Peripheral blood mononuclear cells were used as the source from which RNA for TCR libraries was isolated. In regard to this clonotype: Its antigen is still unknown. No clone much larger than this one lies a single base away; base qualities are absent.

A further study also used this sample, focusing on yellow fever vaccine responses in identical twins. The second investigation adds: According to the authors, the vaccine-induced T cell response in identical twins seemed to be partly convergent and partly specific to each individual. In identical twins, the study followed T cell clones that responded to the vaccine with precision.

Sequenced: PBMCs. The sequence was obtained from a woman younger than 30 in good health. The rearranged chain carries TRBV6-2 or TRBV6-3 and TRBJ2-2; TRBD2 fits 14 bases in the junction. This receptor has the CDR3 CASSYGLARGLAGVSLTGELFF. In nucleotide form, the sequence is TGTGCCAGCAGTTACGGTCTCGCCAGGGGACTAGCGGGAGTGTCGTTAACCGGGGAGCTGTTTTTT.